The 24 T cell receptor beta chains presented below share a single source sample, sequenced in a study of blood T cell repertoires in COVID-19. Generated by immunoSEQ multiplex PCR, the TCRdb table keeps only in-frame clones and is missing some. Among a few hundred thousand clones, under 90% were seen once, and the ten largest hold roughly a tenth. The specimen sequenced was PBMCs or T cells enriched from blood (not recorded which). The receptors stem from a woman aged 25-40 years who had recovered from COVID-19.

This chain connects TRBV5-1 to TRBJ2-3; TRBD2 matches 11 bases. The junction had 12 bases not matched to a gene; V was cut back by 4 bases and J by 2 bases. The CDR3 spans 18 residues. CDR1 and CDR2 from the germline V gene are SGHRS and YFSETQ. The CDR3 DNA follows: TGCGCCAGCAGCCCTCCCGGGCGACTAGCGGGATACACAGATACGCAGTATTTT. The encoded protein is CASSPPGRLAGYTDTQYF. The full variable domain, its missing parts supplied by reference TRBV5-1 and TRBJ2-3, is KAGVTQTPRYLIKTRGQQVTLSCSPISGHRSVSWYQQTPGQGLQFLFEYFSETQRNKGNFPGRFSGRQFSNSRSEMNVSTLELGDSALYLCASSPPGRLAGYTDTQYFGPGTRLTVL.

In this sample, this clone turned up a few times. CDR3 nucleotides: TGTGCCAGCAGCTCCCAGGGGGCCTTTGGCTACACCTTC. This encodes CASSSQGAFGYTF. The chain couples TRBV7-9 to TRBJ1-2; 8 nucleotides match TRBD1. The CDR3 extends over 13 amino acids. The germline V gene has CDR1 SEHNR and CDR2 FQNEAQ (reference sequence). Losses at the gene ends were 4 bases for V and 7 bases for J; bases not matched to a gene: 5.

The rearrangement joins TRBV9 to TRBJ1-3; tentative D call: TRBD1 (5 bases). Germline V CDR1 and CDR2: SGDLS, YYNGEE. The CDR3 sequence is 15 residues long. V was trimmed by 3 bases and J by 2 bases, leaving 12 bases between them. CDR3 region: CASSGDGGTGNTIYF. CDR3 nucleotide sequence: TGTGCCAGCAGCGGAGACGGGGGGACTGGAAACACCATATATTTT.

The rearrangement links TRBV28 to TRBJ2-2, with D hard to call. The CDR3 has 13 amino acids. Looked up from germline, CDR1 is MDHEN and CDR2 is SYDVKM. V was cut by 3 bases and J by 5 bases, with 7 bases left in between. CDR3 nucleotide sequence: TGTGCCAGCAGTTTGAGCATTACCGGGGAGCTGTTTTTT. Residues: CASSLSITGELFF.

The chain joins TRBV5-6 to TRBJ2-1; no clear D gene. The CDR3 is 11 residues long. Trimming left V 0 bases short and J 9 bases short, with 4 bases between. Germline-derived CDR1 and CDR2 are SGHDT and YYEEEE. The CDR3 spells CASSLGAEQFF. CDR3 DNA sequence: TGTGCCAGCAGCTTGGGCGCTGAGCAGTTCTTC.

This clone occurred once. This chain links TRBV27 with TRBJ2-2, with 7 bases fitting TRBD2. This CDR3 has 16 residues. V dropped 3 bases and J dropped 4; count of bases not matched to a gene: 8. Germline values: CDR1 MNHEY, CDR2 SMNVEV (reference sequence). CDR3 DNA sequence: TGTGCCAGCAGTTTCGGGGAGGGCCTAATCACCGGGGAGCTGTTTTTT. It is translated as CASSFGEGLITGELFF.

The chain joins TRBV28 to TRBJ2-5, with D uncertain. The V gene's germline CDR1 is MDHEN and CDR2 SYDVKM. This CDR3 region has 14 residues. The V gene lost 6 bases and the J gene lost 1 base, with 12 bases spanning the gap. CDR3 nucleotide sequence: TGTGCCAGCAGCAACGGCGGATTCCAAGAGACCCAGTACTTC. This translates into CASSNGGFQETQYF.

To note about this clone: The junction departs from germline at one end; a sequencing error may be responsible. The chain employs TRBV4-3 and TRBJ2-6; perhaps TRBD2 as D (6 bases). CDR1 is LGHNA and CDR2 is YSLEER in the germline V gene. This CDR3 spans 20 amino acids. Written as DNA, the CDR3 is TGCGCCAGCAGCCAAGATTCCCCCGAGCGGGCCACCTCTCGGGCCAACGTCCTGACTTTC. This translates into CASSQDSPERATSRANVLTF.

The chain employs TRBV28 and TRBJ2-7; tentatively, D is TRBD1 (6 bases). CDR1 is MDHEN and CDR2 is SYDVKM in the germline V gene. The CDR3 spans 13 residues. The V end lost 6 bases, the J end lost 3 bases, and 12 bases lay between the germline ends. CDR3 residues: CASSGQSFYEQYF. The CDR3 DNA is TGTGCCAGCAGCGGACAGTCTTTCTACGAGCAGTACTTC.

The genes are TRBV28 and TRBJ2-2; 8 bases line up with TRBD2. The CDR3 is 17 residues long. Trimming removed 3 bases from V and 4 bases from J; junction bases left unmatched: 10. Germline CDR1 is MDHEN and CDR2 is SYDVKM. The DNA for the CDR3 is TGTGCCAGCAGTTTGGTTCCAGCGGGAGATGTCACCGGGGAGCTGTTTTTT. It translates to CASSLVPAGDVTGELFF.

This sequence joins TRBV7-2 and TRBJ1-6, with D maybe TRBD1 (6 bases). CDR1 is SGHTA and CDR2 is FQGNSA in the germline V gene. V lost 4 bases and J lost 10, with 17 bases in between. The CDR3 loop spans 15 amino acids. The CDR3 DNA reads as TGTGCCAGCAGCTCCCAACAGGGATTGGGGTCACCCCTCCACTTT. This gives the protein CASSSQQGLGSPLHF.

The sample holds one count of this clone. The rearrangement uses TRBV2 and TRBJ2-7, with D unresolved. CDR1 is SNHLY and CDR2 is FYNNEI in the germline V gene. Trimming cost V 1 base and J 5 bases, with 18 bases left between them. The CDR3 runs 16 residues. CDR3 nucleotide sequence: TGTGCCAGCAGTGAAGATGAGCCCACGCACGCCGACGAGCAGTACTTC. Its translation: CASSEDEPTHADEQYF.

This chain uses TRBV15 with TRBJ1-5; no clear D gene. The CDR3 is 14 amino acids. The V gene's germline CDR1 is LNHNV and CDR2 YYDKDF (reference sequence). With 0 bases removed from V and 2 bases from J, the gap between germline ends came to 5 bases. CDR3 sequence (DNA): TGTGCCACCAGCAGAGATTTCGGCAATCAGCCCCAGCATTTT. Its protein is CATSRDFGNQPQHF.

The chain couples TRBV5-6 to TRBJ2-3; 12 bases are shared with TRBD2. Germline-derived CDR1 and CDR2 are SGHDT and YYEEEE. This CDR3 spans 16 amino acids. The V and J ends lost 1 base and 4 bases, in that order; junction bases with no gene match: 4. The CDR3 loop reads CASSLLLAGGADTQYF. The CDR3 nucleotides read TGTGCCAGCAGCTTGCTACTAGCGGGAGGAGCAGATACGCAGTATTTT.

The CDR3 is CAISGTGGEDEKLFF. CDR3 DNA sequence: TGTGCCATCTCCGGGACAGGGGGCGAGGATGAAAAACTGTTTTTT. The chain uses TRBV10-3 and TRBJ1-4, with 12 nucleotides matching TRBD1. The germline V gene encodes CDR1 ENHRY and CDR2 SYGVKD. The CDR3 is 15 residues long. With 8 bases clipped from V and 6 bases from J, the junction kept 7 bases outside the gene matches.

This clone has more than one count but fewer than ten. This chain links TRBV4-2 with TRBJ2-4, with TRBD1 identical over 7 bases. Trimming at V came to 0 bases and at J to 5 bases, leaving 10 bases not matched to a gene. Germline CDR1 is LGHNA and CDR2 is YNFKEQ. CDR3 length: 17 amino acids. The CDR3 reads CASSQETGSLTQNIQYF. The CDR3 nucleotides are TGTGCCAGCAGCCAAGAGACAGGGAGTCTTACCCAAAACATTCAGTACTTC.

This rearrangement joins TRBV7-9 to TRBJ1-3; possibly TRBD1 for D (6 bases). This CDR3 region has 16 residues. CDR1 SEHNR and CDR2 FQNEAQ come from the germline V gene (reference sequence). The V end was cut by 3 bases, the J end by 0 bases, with 12 bases between. The CDR3 DNA reads TGTGCCAGCAGCTTGCGGGGGGCGAGCTCTGGAAACACCATATATTTT. It is translated as CASSLRGASSGNTIYF. The variable domain in full, completed from reference TRBV7-9 and TRBJ1-3, reads DTGVSQNPRHKITKRGQNVTFRCDPISEHNRLYWYRQTLGQGPEFLTYFQNEAQLEKSRLLSDRFSAERPKGSFSTLEIQRTEQGDSAMYLCASSLRGASSGNTIYFGEGSWLTVV.

The V gene is TRBV5-1, the J gene TRBJ2-7; TRBD1 might be the D (5 bases). CDR1 SGHRS and CDR2 YFSETQ come from the germline V gene. V lost 0 bases and J lost 4, with 17 bases in between. The CDR3 covers 16 residues. This chain's CDR3 is CASSLGQGKVWYEQYF. CDR3 DNA sequence: TGCGCCAGCAGCTTGGGGCAGGGAAAAGTTTGGTACGAGCAGTACTTC.

The chain couples TRBV10-3 to TRBJ1-1, with a possible D match to TRBD1 (6 bases). Deletions cut 5 bases from V and 7 bases from J, with 17 bases between. Germline CDR1 reads ENHRY; CDR2 reads SYGVKD. The CDR3 contains 14 residues. CDR3 sequence: CAISFAGAGDEAFF. The CDR3 coding sequence is TGTGCCATCAGTTTTGCAGGGGCGGGTGATGAAGCTTTCTTT.

The chain couples TRBV7-9 to TRBJ1-1; D is unclear. V dropped 1 base and J dropped 3 bases, with 12 bases sitting between them. Germline CDR1 is SEHNR and CDR2 is FQNEAQ (reference sequence). The CDR3 consists of 15 residues. CDR3 coding DNA: TGTGCCAGCAGCTTAGTGTTCGGGAGTTACACTGAAGCTTTCTTT. Protein sequence: CASSLVFGSYTEAFF. Together with reference TRBV7-9 and TRBJ1-1, the CDR3 gives the full variable domain: DTGVSQNPRHKITKRGQNVTFRCDPISEHNRLYWYRQTLGQGPEFLTYFQNEAQLEKSRLLSDRFSAERPKGSFSTLEIQRTEQGDSAMYLCASSLVFGSYTEAFFGQGTRLTVV.

This clone was observed once. The chain joins TRBV3-1 (or the pseudogene TRBV3-2) to TRBJ2-3; TRBD2 might be the D (7 bases). The germline gives CDR1 LGHDT, CDR2 YNNKEL (reference sequence). This CDR3 contains 12 residues. Trimming stripped 9 bases from V and 7 bases from J, with 14 bases between. The CDR3 region is CASSGEGNTQYF. In nucleotides, the CDR3 is TGTGCCAGTTCAGGGGAGGGAAATACGCAGTATTTT.

The chain has TRBV4-3 and TRBJ2-3; D is possibly TRBD2 (5 bases). CDR1 and CDR2 from the germline V gene are LGHNA and YSLEER. V lost 7 bases to trimming and J lost 6 bases, with 14 bases between them. The length of the CDR3 is 13 residues. CDR3 in amino acids: CASTSSSGDTQYF. The CDR3 nucleotides read TGCGCCAGCACCTCTTCATCGGGGGATACGCAGTATTTT.

The chain carries TRBV13 and TRBJ1-1; TRBD1 is a possible D gene (5 bases). V lost 0 bases, J lost 1 base, and 6 bases lay in between. CDR1 PRHDT and CDR2 FYEKMQ come from the germline V gene (reference sequence). The CDR3 runs to 14 residues. CDR3 sequence reads: CASSLGGENTEAFF. The CDR3 coding sequence is TGTGCCAGCAGCTTAGGAGGGGAGAACACTGAAGCTTTCTTT. The full variable domain, its missing parts supplied by reference TRBV13 and TRBJ1-1, is AAGVIQSPRHLIKEKRETATLKCYPIPRHDTVYWYQQGPGQDPQFLISFYEKMQSDKGSIPDRFSAQQFSDYHSELNMSSLELGDSALYFCASSLGGENTEAFFGQGTRLTVV.

V and J are TRBV19 and TRBJ1-5, with D maybe TRBD1 (5 bases). V was shortened by 5 bases and J by 5 bases, with 13 bases between the two germline ends. Looked up from germline, CDR1 is LNHDA and CDR2 is SQIVND (reference sequence). The CDR3 is 14 amino acids. CDR3 amino acids: CASSPRGVYQPQHF. The CDR3 bases are TGTGCCAGTAGTCCGCGGGGGGTGTATCAGCCCCAGCATTTT.